Listed here are 19 T cell receptor beta chains from one sample, sequenced in a study of identical twins. TCRdb itself ran the 5' RACE reads through MiXCR, one entry per CDR3 protein. The repertoire includes hundreds of thousands of distinct CDR3 sequences, less than 10% of them detected once, and 0.98% sits in the top ten. The same sample was also used in a study of yellow fever vaccine responses in identical twins.

The specimen sequenced was PBMCs. The receptors come from a woman under 30 in good health.

This clonotype has at least ten counts. This sequence joins TRBV7-9 and TRBJ2-1; possibly TRBD2 for D (6 bases). The germline V gene has CDR1 SEHNR and CDR2 FQNEAQ (reference sequence). This CDR3 has 14 residues. V lost 7 bases and J 4 bases, leaving 14 bases between the germline ends. CDR3 sequence (DNA): TGTGCCAGCACCCGAACCGGGGGTTACAATGAGCAGTTCTTC. It is translated as CASTRTGGYNEQFF.

In this sample, this clonotype turned up many times. The chain employs TRBV2 and TRBJ2-1, with D hard to call. This CDR3 spans 13 amino acids. Trimming left V 6 bases short and J 7 bases short, with 13 bases between. Looked up from germline, CDR1 is SNHLY and CDR2 is FYNNEI. CDR3 nucleotides: TGTGCCAGCAGAGAAAGGTTAGAGAATGAGCAGTTCTTC. It specifies CASRERLENEQFF. Looking up the rest from reference TRBV2 and TRBJ2-1 gives the full variable domain: EPEVTQTPSHQVTQMGQEVILRCVPISNHLYFYWYRQILGQKVEFLVSFYNNEISEKSEIFDDQFSVERPDGSNFTLKIRSTKLEDSAMYFCASRERLENEQFFGPGTRLTVL.

This clonotype was counted a few times. This rearrangement joins TRBV6-2 or TRBV6-3 to TRBJ2-4; D remains ambiguous. The CDR3 extends over 12 amino acids. CDR1 is MNHEY and CDR2 is SVGEGT in the germline V gene. V gave up 2 bases and J gave up 7 bases, with 6 bases separating them. CDR3 in DNA: TGTGCCAGCAGTTACCCTCCTAACATTCAGTACTTC. Translating gives CASSYPPNIQYF.

This clonotype was seen many times. The chain uses TRBV6-2 or TRBV6-3 and TRBJ2-1; tentative D call: TRBD2 (6 bases). Trimming removed 5 bases at V and 5 bases at J, with 16 bases between. Germline CDR1 is MNHEY and CDR2 is SVGEGT. CDR3 length equals 15 residues. CDR3 sequence: CASSHASSADNEQFF. The CDR3 bases are TGTGCCAGCAGTCACGCTTCTAGCGCCGACAATGAGCAGTTCTTC.

This clonotype occurred a few times. V is TRBV2 and J is TRBJ2-7; 9 bases line up with TRBD2. CDR1 is SNHLY, CDR2 FYNNEI, per germline. V lost 3 bases to trimming and J lost 4 bases; unmatched junction nucleotides: 10. The CDR3 consists of 16 residues. The CDR3 is CASSDLSAGGLYEQYF. Here the CDR3 DNA reads TGTGCCAGCAGTGACCTTTCAGCGGGGGGACTTTACGAGCAGTACTTC.

This clonotype came up a few times. The chain couples TRBV10-3 to TRBJ2-3; 10 bases match TRBD1. This CDR3 contains 17 residues. CDR1 is ENHRY and CDR2 is SYGVKD in the germline V gene. V gave up 6 bases and J gave up 0 bases; unmatched junction bases: 9. CDR3 region: CAIRPGGTGVSTDTQYF. CDR3 sequence (DNA): TGTGCCATCAGACCGGGAGGGACAGGGGTTAGCACAGATACGCAGTATTTT.

The rearrangement links TRBV3-1 to TRBJ1-1; a weak D match, TRBD1 (6 bases). Germline V gives CDR1 LGHDT, CDR2 YNNKEL (reference sequence). The CDR3 runs to 14 residues. V was clipped by 4 bases and J by 1 base, with 10 bases between them. The CDR3 loop reads CASSPWGQNTEAFF. In nucleotides, the CDR3 is TGTGCCAGCAGCCCCTGGGGACAGAACACTGAAGCTTTCTTT. Based on the CDR3 plus reference TRBV3-1 and TRBJ1-1, the full variable domain is DTAVSQTPKYLVTQMGNDKSIKCEQNLGHDTMYWYKQDSKKFLKIMFSYNNKELIINETVPNRFSPKSPDKAHLNLHINSLELGDSAVYFCASSPWGQNTEAFFGQGTRLTVV.

CDR3 in DNA: TGTGCCAGCAGCTTAGGACCGAGGGGGACTAGCGTTCACGAGCAGTACTTC. Amino acid sequence: CASSLGPRGTSVHEQYF. J is TRBJ2-7 and V is TRBV7-2, with 10 bases matching TRBD2. Germline values: CDR1 SGHTA, CDR2 FQGNSA. This CDR3 contains 17 residues. The junction had 11 bases not matched to a gene; V was cut back by 1 base and J by 5 bases. Supplemented by reference TRBV7-2 and TRBJ2-7, the full variable domain reads GAGVSQSPSNKVTEKGKDVELRCDPISGHTALYWYRQSLGQGLEFLIYFQGNSAPDKSGLPSDRFSAERTGGSVSTLTIQRTQQEDSAVYLCASSLGPRGTSVHEQYFGPGTRLTVT.

This chain connects TRBV29-1 to TRBJ2-3; 12 bases agree with TRBD2. Germline CDR1 SQVTM, CDR2 ANQGSEA. J lost 5 bases, V lost 6 bases, and 18 bases had no gene match. CDR3 size: 18 residues. CDR3 in DNA: TGCAGCGTCATAGGACTGTCGGCTAGCGGGAGGGCGCTAGATACGCAGTATTTT. It encodes CSVIGLSASGRALDTQYF.

There are a few counts of this clonotype. The rearrangement links TRBV6-5 to TRBJ2-3; D gene uncertain. Germline values: CDR1 MNHEY, CDR2 SVGAGI. The CDR3 loop spans 12 amino acids. V gave up 4 bases and J gave up 7 bases, with 9 bases separating them. CDR3 protein: CASSSPSNTQYF. In nucleotides, the CDR3 is TGTGCCAGCAGTTCCCCTAGTAATACGCAGTATTTT.

The rearrangement links TRBV3-1 to TRBJ2-2, with D possibly matching TRBD1 (5 bases). Looked up from germline, CDR1 is LGHDT and CDR2 is YNNKEL (reference sequence). V lost 0 bases and J lost 1, with 9 bases in between. This CDR3 is built from 16 residues. The CDR3 DNA follows: TGTGCCAGCAGCCAAGATCCAGGGAAGAACACCGGGGAGCTGTTTTTT. Translation: CASSQDPGKNTGELFF.

The chain is built from TRBV9 and TRBJ2-1, with 10 bases that match TRBD2. V was clipped by 3 bases and J by 5 bases; unmatched bases: 5. CDR3 length: 15 amino acids. Per germline, CDR1 SGDLS and CDR2 YYNGEE. This chain's CDR3 is CASSASGGGNNEQFF. In DNA, the CDR3 is TGTGCCAGCAGCGCGAGCGGGGGGGGAAACAATGAGCAGTTCTTC.

The rearrangement joins TRBV5-1 to TRBJ2-1; 7 nucleotides match TRBD1. The germline V gene encodes CDR1 SGHRS and CDR2 YFSETQ. This CDR3 is built from 15 residues. V shed 4 bases, J shed 0 bases, and the junction held 4 bases outside the gene matches. CDR3 in DNA: TGCGCCAGCAGCATAAACAGGGGCTCCTACAATGAGCAGTTCTTC. This gives the protein CASSINRGSYNEQFF.

The rearrangement uses TRBV7-9 and TRBJ1-1; D gene uncertain. The CDR3 totals 15 residues. Trimming removed 5 bases from V and 0 bases from J, with 13 bases in between. CDR1 SEHNR and CDR2 FQNEAQ come from the germline V gene (reference sequence). The CDR3 coding sequence is TGTGCCAGCAGCCCCTGGTTAGGCATGAACACTGAAGCTTTCTTT. This encodes CASSPWLGMNTEAFF.

This clonotype was recorded a few times. The chain combines TRBV12-3 or TRBV12-4 with TRBJ1-4; tentative D call: TRBD1 (6 bases). There are 13 residues in the CDR3. V was shortened by 7 bases and J by 4 bases, with 10 bases between the two germline ends. The CDR3 here is CASNGQINEKLFF. DNA for the CDR3: TGTGCCAGCAATGGACAGATTAATGAAAAACTGTTTTTT.

This clonotype was detected only a few times. This sequence joins TRBV19 and TRBJ2-1, with 9 bases matching TRBD2. The length of the CDR3 is 15 residues. Germline V gives CDR1 LNHDA, CDR2 SQIVND (reference sequence). V lost 3 bases and J lost 6; bases outside the gene matches: 6. CDR3 in DNA: TGTGCCAGTAGTATGGCGGCGGGAGGGCCCAATGAGCAGTTCTTC. It specifies CASSMAAGGPNEQFF.

This clonotype was recorded a few times. For the CDR3, the DNA is TGTGCCAGCAGCCTCAGGACAGGGGGCGCAACAGATACGCAGTATTTT. As protein: CASSLRTGGATDTQYF. The chain uses TRBV11-2 and TRBJ2-3; TRBD1 matches 11 bases. This CDR3 comprises 16 residues. The V and J ends lost 5 bases and 3 bases, in that order; junction bases with no gene match: 7. CDR1 SGHAT and CDR2 FQNNGV come from the germline V gene.

In its sample, this clonotype was seen a few times. This rearrangement joins TRBV12-3 or TRBV12-4 to TRBJ1-3, with D perhaps matching TRBD1 (5 bases). The CDR3 is 15 amino acids. Trimming shortened V by 3 bases and J by 5 bases, and 14 bases separated the two germline ends. CDR3 protein: CASSFGGVGRNTIYF. For the CDR3, the DNA is TGTGCCAGCAGTTTCGGGGGAGTGGGGAGAAACACCATATATTTT.

CDR3 nucleotide sequence: TGTGCCAGCAGCCCCCCCGGGGGTAGAATTGACAATGAGCAGTTCTTC. This gives the protein CASSPPGGRIDNEQFF. This chain connects TRBV14 to TRBJ2-1; possibly TRBD2 for D (6 bases). Germline values: CDR1 SGHDN, CDR2 FVKESK. The V gene lost 4 bases and the J gene lost 5 bases, with 18 bases spanning the gap. The CDR3 is 16 amino acids.